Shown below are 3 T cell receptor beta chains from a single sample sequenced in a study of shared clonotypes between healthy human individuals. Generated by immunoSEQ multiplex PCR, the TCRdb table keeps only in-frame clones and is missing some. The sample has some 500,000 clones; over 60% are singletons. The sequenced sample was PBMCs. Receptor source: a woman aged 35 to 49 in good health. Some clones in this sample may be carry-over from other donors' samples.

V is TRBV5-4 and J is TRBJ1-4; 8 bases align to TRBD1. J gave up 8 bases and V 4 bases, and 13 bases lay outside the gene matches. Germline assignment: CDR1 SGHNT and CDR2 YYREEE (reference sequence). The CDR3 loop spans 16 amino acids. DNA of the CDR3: TGTGCCAGCAGCGCGAACTTACAGGGGGAGGCGGAAAAACTGTTTTTT. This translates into CASSANLQGEAEKLFF.

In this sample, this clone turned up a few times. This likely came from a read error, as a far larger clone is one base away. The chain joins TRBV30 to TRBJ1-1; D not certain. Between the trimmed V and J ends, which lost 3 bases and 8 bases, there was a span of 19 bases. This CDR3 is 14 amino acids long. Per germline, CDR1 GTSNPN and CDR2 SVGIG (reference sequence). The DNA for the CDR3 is TGTGCCTGGAGCTTTCAGGACCGTGACTTAGAAGCTTTCTTT. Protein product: CAWSFQDRDLEAFF.

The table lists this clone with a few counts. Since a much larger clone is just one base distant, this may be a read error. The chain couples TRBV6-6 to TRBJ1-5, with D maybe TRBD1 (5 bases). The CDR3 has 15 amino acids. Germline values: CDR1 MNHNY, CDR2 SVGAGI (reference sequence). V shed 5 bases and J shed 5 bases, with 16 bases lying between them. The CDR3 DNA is TGTGCCAGCAGTGGCCGGGGCAGTCGGCATCAGCCCCAGCATTTT. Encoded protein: CASSGRGSRHQPQHF.